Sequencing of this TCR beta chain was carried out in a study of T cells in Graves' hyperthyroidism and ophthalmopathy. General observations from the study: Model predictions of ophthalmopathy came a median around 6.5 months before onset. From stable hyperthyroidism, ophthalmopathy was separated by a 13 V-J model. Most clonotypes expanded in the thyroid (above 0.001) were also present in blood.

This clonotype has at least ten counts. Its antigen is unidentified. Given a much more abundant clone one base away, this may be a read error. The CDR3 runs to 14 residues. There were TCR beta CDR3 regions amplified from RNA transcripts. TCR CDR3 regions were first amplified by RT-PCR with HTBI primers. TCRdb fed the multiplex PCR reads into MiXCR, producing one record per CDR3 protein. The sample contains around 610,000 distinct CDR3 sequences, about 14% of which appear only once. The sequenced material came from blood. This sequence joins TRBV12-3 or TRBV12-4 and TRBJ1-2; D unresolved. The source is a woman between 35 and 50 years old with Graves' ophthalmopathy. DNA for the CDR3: TGTGCCAGCAGTTTAACGCTGAGTGGCTATGGCCACACCTTC. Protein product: CASSLTLSGYGHTF.